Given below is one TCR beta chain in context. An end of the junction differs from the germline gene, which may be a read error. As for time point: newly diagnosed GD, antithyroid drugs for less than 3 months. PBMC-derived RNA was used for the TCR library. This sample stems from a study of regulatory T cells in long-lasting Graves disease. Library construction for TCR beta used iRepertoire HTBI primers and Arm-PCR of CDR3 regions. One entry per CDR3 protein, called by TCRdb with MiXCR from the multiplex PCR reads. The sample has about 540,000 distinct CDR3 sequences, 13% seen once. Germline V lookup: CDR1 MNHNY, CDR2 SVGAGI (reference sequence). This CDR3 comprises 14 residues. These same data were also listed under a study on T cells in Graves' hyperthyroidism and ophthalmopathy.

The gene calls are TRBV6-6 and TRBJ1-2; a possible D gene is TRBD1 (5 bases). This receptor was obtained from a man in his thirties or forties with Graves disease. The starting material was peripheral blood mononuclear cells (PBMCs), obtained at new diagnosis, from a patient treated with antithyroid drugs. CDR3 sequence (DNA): TGTGCCAGCAGTTACTCGAGGCAGGGAAGAGGCTACGCCTTC. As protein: CASSYSRQGRGYAF.